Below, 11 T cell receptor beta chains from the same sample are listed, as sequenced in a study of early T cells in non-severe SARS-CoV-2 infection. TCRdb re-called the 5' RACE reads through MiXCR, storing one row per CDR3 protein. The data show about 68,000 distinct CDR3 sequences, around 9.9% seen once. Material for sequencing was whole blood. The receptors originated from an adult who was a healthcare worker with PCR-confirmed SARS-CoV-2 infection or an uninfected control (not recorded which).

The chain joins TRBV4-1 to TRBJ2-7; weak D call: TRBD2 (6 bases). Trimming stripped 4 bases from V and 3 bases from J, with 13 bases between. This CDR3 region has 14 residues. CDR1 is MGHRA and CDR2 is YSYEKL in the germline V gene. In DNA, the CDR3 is TGCGCCAGCAGCCCCCCCGAGGGACTCTACGAGCAGTACTTC. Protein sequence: CASSPPEGLYEQYF.

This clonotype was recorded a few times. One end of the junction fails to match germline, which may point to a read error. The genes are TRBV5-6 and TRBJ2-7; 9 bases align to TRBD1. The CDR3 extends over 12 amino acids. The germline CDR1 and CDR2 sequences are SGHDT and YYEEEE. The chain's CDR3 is CASSFPTGTGLF. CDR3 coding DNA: TGTGCCAGCAGCTTCCCAACCGGGACAGGGCTCTTC.

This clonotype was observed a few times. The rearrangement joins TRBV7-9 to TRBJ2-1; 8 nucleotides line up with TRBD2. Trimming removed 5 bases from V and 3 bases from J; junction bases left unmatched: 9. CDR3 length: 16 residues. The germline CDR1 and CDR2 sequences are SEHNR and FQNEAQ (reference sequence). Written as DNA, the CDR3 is TGTGCCAGCAGCCCCGGACTAGCCGCCCGCTACAATGAGCAGTTCTTC. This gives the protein CASSPGLAARYNEQFF.

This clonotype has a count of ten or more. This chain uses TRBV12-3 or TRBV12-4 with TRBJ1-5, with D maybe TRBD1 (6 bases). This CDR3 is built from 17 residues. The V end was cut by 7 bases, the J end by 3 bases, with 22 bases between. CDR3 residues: CASTLRGTRVSNQPQHF. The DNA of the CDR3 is TGTGCCAGCACTCTACGAGGGACACGGGTCTCCAATCAGCCCCAGCATTTT.

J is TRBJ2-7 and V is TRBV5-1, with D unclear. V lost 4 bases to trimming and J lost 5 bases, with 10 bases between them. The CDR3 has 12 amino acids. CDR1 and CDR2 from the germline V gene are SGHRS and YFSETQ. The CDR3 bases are TGCGCCAGCAGCCCGCCCGGCGACGAGCAGTACTTC. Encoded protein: CASSPPGDEQYF.

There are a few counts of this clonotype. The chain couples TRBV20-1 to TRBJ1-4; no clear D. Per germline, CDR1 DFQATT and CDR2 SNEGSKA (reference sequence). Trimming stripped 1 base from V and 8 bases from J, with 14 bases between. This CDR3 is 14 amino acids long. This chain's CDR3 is CSARGGRLEEKLFF. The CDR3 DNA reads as TGCAGTGCTAGAGGCGGGCGATTGGAAGAAAAACTGTTTTTT.

This CDR3 reads CASRDGPTNEKLFF. The CDR3 DNA is TGTGCCTCCCGAGACGGTCCAACTAATGAAAAACTGTTTTTT. The chain employs TRBV30 and TRBJ1-4; unclear D gene. Germline values: CDR1 GTSNPN, CDR2 SVGIG (reference sequence). The CDR3 runs to 14 residues. V gave up 7 bases and J gave up 0 bases, with 12 bases separating them.

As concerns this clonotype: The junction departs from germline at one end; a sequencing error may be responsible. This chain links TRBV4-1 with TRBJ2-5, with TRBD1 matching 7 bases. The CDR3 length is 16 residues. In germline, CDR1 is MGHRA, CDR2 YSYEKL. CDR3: CANSQPGQRNQETQYF. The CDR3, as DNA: TGCGCCAACAGCCAGCCGGGACAGAGAAACCAAGAGACCCAGTACTTC.

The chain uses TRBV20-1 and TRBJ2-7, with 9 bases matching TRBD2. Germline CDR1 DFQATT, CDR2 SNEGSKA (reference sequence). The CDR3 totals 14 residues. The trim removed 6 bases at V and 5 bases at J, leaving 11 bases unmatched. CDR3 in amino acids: CSATGLAGKDEQYF. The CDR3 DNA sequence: TGCAGTGCAACGGGACTAGCAGGTAAAGACGAGCAGTACTTC.

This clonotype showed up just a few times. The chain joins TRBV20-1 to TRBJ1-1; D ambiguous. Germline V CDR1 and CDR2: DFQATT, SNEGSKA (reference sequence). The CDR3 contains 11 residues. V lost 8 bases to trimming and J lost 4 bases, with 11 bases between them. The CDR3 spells CSPFESTEAFF. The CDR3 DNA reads TGCAGTCCGTTTGAGAGCACTGAAGCTTTCTTT.

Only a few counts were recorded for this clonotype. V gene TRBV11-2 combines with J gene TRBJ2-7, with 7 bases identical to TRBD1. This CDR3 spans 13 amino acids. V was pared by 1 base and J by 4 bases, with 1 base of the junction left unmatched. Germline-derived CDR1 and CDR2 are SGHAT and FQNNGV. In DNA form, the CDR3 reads TGTGCCAGCAGCTTAGCACAGGGGTACGAGCAGTACTTC. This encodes CASSLAQGYEQYF.